These 27 T cell receptor beta chains were all obtained from the same sample, sequenced in a study of blood T cell repertoires in COVID-19. Repertoires were generated with immunoSEQ multiplex PCR, while TCRdb's copy carries only in-frame clones and drops some. This sample has under 150,000 clones; roughly nine tenths occur once, and the top ten carry approximately 3%. The specimen was peripheral blood. The receptor set was obtained from a woman aged 55-75 years with active COVID-19.

This sequence joins TRBV10-3 and TRBJ2-7; D unresolved. The germline CDR1 and CDR2 sequences are ENHRY and SYGVKD. The V and J ends lost 0 bases and 2 bases respectively, with 14 bases between them. The CDR3 length is 16 residues. CDR3 region: CAISESLQIHPYEQYF. CDR3 in DNA: TGTGCCATCAGTGAGTCTTTACAGATACACCCCTACGAGCAGTACTTC.

The chain links TRBV7-9 to TRBJ2-2, with a weak D call TRBD2 (6 bases). Germline V gives CDR1 SEHNR, CDR2 FQNEAQ (reference sequence). V lost 5 bases and J lost 0, with 13 bases in between. There are 16 residues in the CDR3. The CDR3 loop reads CASSPRGTTNTGELFF. In DNA, the CDR3 is TGTGCCAGCAGCCCGCGCGGGACCACGAACACCGGGGAGCTGTTTTTT.

V is TRBV19 and J is TRBJ1-5; tentatively, D is TRBD1 (6 bases). This CDR3 has 17 amino acids. Germline-derived CDR1 and CDR2 are LNHDA and SQIVND (reference sequence). V lost 7 bases and J 1 base, leaving 20 bases between the germline ends. The CDR3 DNA reads TGTGCCAGTAAGAGGACACGAACTACAGGGAGCAATCAGCCCCAGCATTTT. This encodes CASKRTRTTGSNQPQHF.

In its sample, this clone was seen once. The chain couples TRBV30 to TRBJ2-7, with D possibly matching TRBD2 (6 bases). V was shortened by 3 bases and J by 3 bases, with 6 bases between the two germline ends. The CDR3 length is 11 residues. Germline V CDR1 and CDR2: GTSNPN, SVGIG (reference sequence). The CDR3 is CAWRRDYEQYF. The CDR3 region has the DNA TGTGCCTGGAGGCGGGACTACGAGCAGTACTTC.

The genes are TRBV18 and TRBJ2-1; 9 positions match TRBD1. The V gene end was trimmed by 3 bases and the J gene end by 9 bases; junction bases not matched to a gene: 6. This CDR3 is 14 amino acids long. Germline-derived CDR1 and CDR2 are KGHSH and LQKENI. The CDR3 sequence: CASSPIQGAVEQFF. For the CDR3, the DNA is TGTGCCAGCTCACCCATACAGGGGGCCGTTGAGCAGTTCTTC.

This chain uses TRBV7-8 with TRBJ2-2; 8 bases match TRBD2. The CDR3 runs 16 residues. Germline CDR1 and CDR2: SGHVS and FQNEAQ. V was pared by 6 bases and J by 1 base, with 7 bases of the junction left unmatched. The CDR3 DNA reads as TGTGCCAGCAGACAAGCGGGAGCGGTGAACACCGGGGAGCTGTTTTTT. As protein: CASRQAGAVNTGELFF.

The V gene is TRBV7-2, the J gene TRBJ1-2, with TRBD1 as a possible D gene (6 bases). Trimming stripped 5 bases from V and 8 bases from J, with 21 bases between. CDR1 and CDR2 (germline): SGHTA, FQGNSA. The CDR3 covers 15 residues. The CDR3 DNA follows: TGTGCCAGCAGCCTCCTTGACAGGTCGGGCGCAGGCTACACCTTC. Its protein is CASSLLDRSGAGYTF.

J is TRBJ2-7 and V is TRBV2; 10 nucleotides line up with TRBD2. The V segment lost 7 bases and the J segment 5 bases; nucleotides outside the gene matches: 11. This CDR3 is 15 amino acids long. CDR1 and CDR2 (germline): SNHLY, FYNNEI. CDR3 DNA sequence: TGTGCCAGCAATAAAGCGGGAGGGCCTCTGGACGAGCAGTACTTC. Protein: CASNKAGGPLDEQYF.

The J gene is TRBJ1-2, the V gene TRBV28; 10 bases are shared with TRBD1. This CDR3 has 14 residues. V shed 5 bases and J 4 bases; nucleotides not matched to a gene: 4. Germline values: CDR1 MDHEN, CDR2 SYDVKM. CDR3 coding DNA: TGTGCCAGCAGTAGACAGGGGGCGTTCTATGGCTACACCTTC. This codes for CASSRQGAFYGYTF.

This clone appeared a few times. The genes are TRBV5-4 and TRBJ2-7; TRBD2 agrees at 7 bases. V shed 0 bases and J 2 bases; nucleotides not matched to a gene: 8. Germline V gives CDR1 SGHNT, CDR2 YYREEE (reference sequence). This CDR3 spans 16 amino acids. The CDR3, as DNA: TGTGCCAGCAGCTTGGACCTAGCGGCAACTGCCTACGAGCAGTACTTC. This gives the protein CASSLDLAATAYEQYF.

V usage is TRBV25-1 and J usage is TRBJ2-2, with 7 bases lining up with TRBD1. CDR1 and CDR2 from the germline V gene are MGHDK and SYGVNS. The trim removed 3 bases at V and 4 bases at J, leaving 8 bases unmatched. CDR3 length equals 16 residues. The CDR3 nucleotides read TGTGCCAGCAGTGAGCCTGTTCCAGGGGGCACCGGGGAGCTGTTTTTT. It is translated as CASSEPVPGGTGELFF.

The V and J genes are TRBV7-9 and TRBJ2-1, with D perhaps matching TRBD2 (5 bases). Germline V CDR1 and CDR2: SEHNR, FQNEAQ (reference sequence). The CDR3 has 13 residues. The V and J ends lost 8 bases and 5 bases respectively, with 13 bases between them. The CDR3 sequence: CASQFGVDNEQFF. For the CDR3, the DNA is TGTGCCAGCCAATTCGGGGTGGACAATGAGCAGTTCTTC. The whole variable domain, filled in from reference TRBV7-9 and TRBJ2-1, reads DTGVSQNPRHKITKRGQNVTFRCDPISEHNRLYWYRQTLGQGPEFLTYFQNEAQLEKSRLLSDRFSAERPKGSFSTLEIQRTEQGDSAMYLCASQFGVDNEQFFGPGTRLTVL.

The CDR3 here is CASSWDSVQNTEAFF. As DNA, the CDR3 is TGTGCCAGCAGTTGGGACTCGGTTCAGAACACTGAAGCTTTCTTT. This chain uses TRBV6-5 with TRBJ1-1; maybe TRBD1 (5 bases). The V gene lost 4 bases and the J gene lost 1 base, with 13 bases spanning the gap. CDR3 length equals 15 residues. Germline lookup yields CDR1 MNHEY and CDR2 SVGAGI.

The chain has TRBV6-5 and TRBJ1-1, with a tentative D call TRBD1 (5 bases). The CDR3 contains 13 residues. The V end was cut by 8 bases, the J end by 5 bases, with 15 bases between. Germline V lookup: CDR1 MNHEY, CDR2 SVGAGI. CDR3 in DNA: TGTGCCAGCCGGACCAGGGAGGGAACTGAAGCTTTCTTT. The encoded protein is CASRTREGTEAFF.

The chain has TRBV15 and TRBJ1-1; D not resolved. CDR3 length: 16 amino acids. Looked up from germline, CDR1 is LNHNV and CDR2 is YYDKDF (reference sequence). The V end lost 1 base, the J end lost 0 bases, and 12 bases lay between the germline ends. This CDR3 reads CATSRGFRRMNTEAFF. The CDR3 bases are TGTGCCACCAGCAGAGGGTTCAGGAGGATGAACACTGAAGCTTTCTTT.

The chain recombines TRBV6-5 with TRBJ1-3; TRBD1 matches at 7 bases. Trimming cost V 8 bases and J 6 bases; bases outside gene matches: 10. CDR3 length: 14 residues. Germline CDR1 and CDR2: MNHEY and SVGAGI. The CDR3 DNA is TGTGCCAGCGGCCGACAGGGAGTCACAAACACCATATATTTT. Amino acids: CASGRQGVTNTIYF.

The chain links TRBV5-3 to TRBJ2-1, with 8 bases identical to TRBD1. TRBV5-3 qualifies as an ORF whose function is uncertain. V trimming: 6 bases; J trimming: 4 bases; junction bases outside the gene matches: 24. CDR3 length: 20 residues. CDR3 nucleotides: TGTGCCAGAACCCGGCTTGGGTCTCAGGGGGCCCACGAGCGGTACAATGAGCAGTTCTTC. Protein: CARTRLGSQGAHERYNEQFF.

The V gene is TRBV7-2, the J gene TRBJ2-2, with 9 bases lining up with TRBD2. Germline CDR1 is SGHTA and CDR2 is FQGNSA. J lost 7 bases, V lost 7 bases, and 10 bases had no gene match. The CDR3 is 15 amino acids. The CDR3 protein is CASKIAGDRIGELFF. Here the CDR3 DNA reads TGTGCCAGCAAGATAGCGGGAGATCGCATCGGGGAGCTGTTTTTT.

The chain carries TRBV25-1 and TRBJ2-7, with 9 bases lining up with TRBD1. With V trimmed by 4 bases and J by 6 bases, 7 bases remained unmatched. Germline V gene data show CDR1 as MGHDK and CDR2 as SYGVNS. This CDR3 region has 14 residues. The CDR3 loop is CASSATGGIGEQYF. The CDR3 bases are TGTGCCAGCAGTGCGACAGGGGGTATTGGCGAGCAGTACTTC.

The rearrangement links TRBV14 to TRBJ1-1; possibly TRBD1 for D (6 bases). The CDR3 sequence is 14 residues long. The V end lost 3 bases, the J end lost 5 bases, and 13 bases lay between the germline ends. CDR1 and CDR2 from the germline V gene are SGHDN and FVKESK. This chain's CDR3 is CASSHLPGETEAFF. Written as DNA, the CDR3 is TGTGCCAGCAGCCACCTTCCAGGGGAGACTGAAGCTTTCTTT.

This clone showed up just once. V gene TRBV19 combines with J gene TRBJ1-1; 7 bases map to TRBD1. Trimming took 4 bases from V and 0 from J; bases not matched to a gene: 2. There are 14 residues in the CDR3. Per the germline V gene, CDR1 is LNHDA and CDR2 is SQIVND (reference sequence). CDR3 nucleotides: TGTGCCAGTAGTAAGGGACAGATGAACACTGAAGCTTTCTTT. Protein product: CASSKGQMNTEAFF.

The J gene is TRBJ2-3, the V gene TRBV7-8; 12 nucleotides match TRBD2. V dropped 8 bases and J dropped 2; count of bases not matched to a gene: 8. CDR3 length: 16 residues. The V gene's germline CDR1 is SGHVS and CDR2 FQNEAQ. The CDR3 region is CASGSGLAGITDTQYF. CDR3 DNA sequence: TGTGCCAGCGGTTCCGGACTAGCGGGGATCACAGATACGCAGTATTTT.

The rearrangement joins TRBV4-1 to TRBJ2-3, with D possibly TRBD2 on 6 matching bases. The germline V and J ends were trimmed by 3 bases and 6 bases, with 19 bases remaining between them. Germline CDR1 reads MGHRA; CDR2 reads YSYEKL. The CDR3 has 16 amino acids. CDR3 bases: TGCGCCAGCAGCCAGTTAGGAGGGGCCCAGGCCGATACGCAGTATTTT. Translating gives CASSQLGGAQADTQYF.

This clone was observed a single time. This rearrangement joins TRBV21-1 to TRBJ1-4. TRBV21-1 is annotated as a pseudogene. The CDR3 covers 16 residues. The chain's CDR3 is CASSRRARGTNEKLFF. CDR3 nucleotide sequence: TGTGCCAGCAGCAGGAGGGCTCGGGGGACTAATGAAAAACTGTTTTTT.

This rearrangement joins TRBV13 to TRBJ2-7, with 9 bases identical to TRBD1. Germline V gene sequence: CDR1 PRHDT, CDR2 FYEKMQ (reference sequence). V shed 5 bases and J 0 bases; nucleotides not matched to a gene: 2. The CDR3 has 14 residues. The CDR3 reads CASSPGQGSYEQYF. Here the CDR3 DNA reads TGTGCCAGCAGCCCGGGACAGGGCTCCTACGAGCAGTACTTC.

In DNA, the CDR3 is TGTGCCTGGAGTGTACATGGAACTAGCGGGAGGTATTTGGCCCAGTACTTC. It translates to CAWSVHGTSGRYLAQYF. The rearrangement uses TRBV30 and TRBJ2-5, with 12 bases that match TRBD2. The CDR3 sequence is 17 residues long. Trimming at V came to 0 bases and at J to 9 bases, leaving 14 bases not matched to a gene. Germline V gives CDR1 GTSNPN, CDR2 SVGIG (reference sequence).

This sequence joins TRBV11-3 and TRBJ1-3; D gene ambiguous. Germline lookup yields CDR1 SGHNT and CDR2 YENEEA. This CDR3 spans 14 amino acids. Trimming pared 3 bases from V and 0 bases from J, leaving 6 bases between. CDR3 sequence reads: CASSFGVSGNTIYF. CDR3 DNA: TGTGCCAGCAGCTTCGGGGTCTCTGGAAACACCATATATTTT.